Reported below is one T cell receptor (beta chain). Its matching antigen is unknown. Here immunoSEQ multiplex PCR was the method, and the copy in TCRdb shows in-frame clones only, minus some. The sample has about 2.1 million clones, about 93% seen once; the top ten hold about 1.8%. The V gene lost 0 bases and the J gene lost 3 bases, with 12 bases spanning the gap. The germline CDR1 and CDR2 sequences are MGHRA and YSYEKL. CDR3 size: 16 residues. The source of the sample is a study of shared clonotypes between healthy human individuals. Study-wide results and limits: Generally, naive subsets (rather than memory subsets) showed larger estimated richness.

Naive CD8 cells lacked CD45RO and underwent positive selection for CCR7, leaving out terminally differentiated effector memory CD45RA+ cells. HIV-negative, healthy adults without recent acute infections or vaccinations were the donors. Sequencing used naive CD8+ T cells from PBMCs. The genes are TRBV4-1 and TRBJ1-3, with a weak D call TRBD1 (6 bases). The TCR comes from a man in his late teens or twenties in good health. Some clones in this sample may be carry-over from other donors' samples. DNA for the CDR3: TGCGCCAGCAGCCAAGACGGGAGGGGGGATGGAAACACCATATATTTT. Its protein product is CASSQDGRGDGNTIYF.